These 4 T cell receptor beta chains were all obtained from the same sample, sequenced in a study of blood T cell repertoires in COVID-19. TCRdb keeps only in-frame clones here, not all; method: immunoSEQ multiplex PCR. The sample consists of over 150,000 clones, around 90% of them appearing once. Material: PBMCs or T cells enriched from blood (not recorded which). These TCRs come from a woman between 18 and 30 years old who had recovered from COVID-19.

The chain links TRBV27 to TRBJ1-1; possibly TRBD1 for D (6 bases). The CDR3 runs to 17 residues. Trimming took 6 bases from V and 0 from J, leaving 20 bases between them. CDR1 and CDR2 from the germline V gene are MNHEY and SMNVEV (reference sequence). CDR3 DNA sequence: TGTGCCAGCAGACCATCCCAGGGACAAACCATGAACACTGAAGCTTTCTTT. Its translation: CASRPSQGQTMNTEAFF.

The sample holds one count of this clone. The DNA for the CDR3 is TGTGCCAGCAGTTTTGGCGGGAGTCGCACAGATACGCAGTATTTT. It is translated as CASSFGGSRTDTQYF. The chain recombines TRBV28 with TRBJ2-3, with 7 bases lining up with TRBD2. Germline V lookup: CDR1 MDHEN, CDR2 SYDVKM. J was trimmed by 1 base and V by 3 bases; bases with no gene match: 4. This CDR3 is built from 15 residues.

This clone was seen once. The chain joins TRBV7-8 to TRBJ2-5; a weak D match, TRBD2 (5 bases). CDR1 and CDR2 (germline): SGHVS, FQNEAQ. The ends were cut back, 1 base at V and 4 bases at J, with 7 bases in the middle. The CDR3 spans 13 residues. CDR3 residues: CASSLGAGETQYF. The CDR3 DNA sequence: TGTGCCAGCAGCTTAGGGGCGGGAGAGACCCAGTACTTC.

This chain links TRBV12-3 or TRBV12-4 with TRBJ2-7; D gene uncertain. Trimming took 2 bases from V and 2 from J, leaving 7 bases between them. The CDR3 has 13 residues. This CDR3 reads CASSLTAPYEQYF. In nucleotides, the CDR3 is TGTGCCAGCAGTTTAACAGCTCCCTACGAGCAGTACTTC.